These 15 T cell receptor beta chains were sequenced from one sample in a study of blood T cell repertoires in COVID-19 (dated by TCRdb to the early 2020s). Library preparation was by the immunoSEQ multiplex PCR assay. The source is immuneACCESS, and TCRdb retained only in-frame sequences with V and J called. Part of the clones is not carried over; for the studies checked, unresolved V genes explain less than half of this, and the remainder is unexplained. For this sample the table gives about 35,000 clones, of which roughly 80% were detected only once. 10% of the sample belongs to the ten largest clones. The sample consisted of peripheral blood. These receptors came from a man aged 60-69 years in a cohort sampled during active COVID-19.

The gene calls are TRBV5-6 and TRBJ2-1; TRBD2 matches 10 bases. This CDR3 contains 17 residues. The ends lost 4 bases at V and 5 bases at J; junction bases unmatched: 12. Germline V gene lookup returns CDR1 SGHDT and CDR2 YYEEEE. The CDR3 loop reads CASSPGGASGGHNEQFF. The CDR3 DNA reads TGTGCCAGCAGCCCGGGGGGGGCTAGCGGGGGTCACAATGAGCAGTTCTTC.

This chain uses TRBV7-2 with TRBJ2-4; no clear D. Trimming took 1 base from V and 7 from J, leaving 5 bases between them. This CDR3 comprises 12 residues. CDR1 SGHTA and CDR2 FQGNSA come from the germline V gene. The CDR3 nucleotides read TGTGCCAGCAGCTTAGGGCACAACATTCAGTACTTC. Translated: CASSLGHNIQYF.

The chain recombines TRBV12-3 or TRBV12-4 with TRBJ1-1; no clear D gene. This CDR3 is 13 amino acids long. V lost 3 bases, J lost 5 bases, and 10 bases lay in between. CDR3 DNA sequence: TGTGCCAGCAGTTTTATGGGGAGAACTGAAGCTTTCTTT. Translated, it gives CASSFMGRTEAFF.

The chain carries TRBV18 and TRBJ1-1, with 9 bases aligning to TRBD1. V shed 3 bases and J 4 bases; nucleotides not matched to a gene: 3. Germline CDR1 KGHSH, CDR2 LQKENI. The CDR3 length is 14 residues. The CDR3 nucleotides are TGTGCCAGCTCACCTCGACAGGGGGTCACTGAAGCTTTCTTT. Protein product: CASSPRQGVTEAFF.

This chain joins TRBV18 and TRBJ2-6; no firm D call. CDR1 and CDR2 (germline): KGHSH, LQKENI. Trimming shortened V by 4 bases and J by 0 bases, and 7 bases separated the two germline ends. The CDR3 has 15 amino acids. The CDR3 loop is CASSLQYSGANVLTF. The CDR3 DNA is TGTGCCAGCTCACTTCAGTACTCTGGGGCCAACGTCCTGACTTTC.

V gene TRBV11-2 combines with J gene TRBJ1-5; D is ambiguous. V was shortened by 0 bases and J by 1 base, with 10 bases between the two germline ends. The CDR3 is 16 residues long. The germline gives CDR1 SGHAT, CDR2 FQNNGV. This chain's CDR3 is CASSLEPGLSNQPQHF. As DNA, the CDR3 is TGTGCCAGCAGCTTAGAGCCTGGACTCAGCAATCAGCCCCAGCATTTT.

The DNA of the CDR3 is TGTGCCAGTAGTATACGGGACACAAGAGGGAATGGCTACACCTTC. It yields the protein CASSIRDTRGNGYTF. This sequence joins TRBV19 and TRBJ1-2; tentative D call: TRBD1 (6 bases). V shed 2 bases and J shed 6 bases, with 16 bases lying between them. Germline lookup yields CDR1 LNHDA and CDR2 SQIVND (reference sequence). CDR3 size: 15 residues.

This clone is termed medium-sized. This chain uses TRBV25-1 with TRBJ2-7, with TRBD2 identical over 7 bases. V lost 7 bases and J lost 5; bases outside the gene matches: 8. This CDR3 region has 13 residues. From germline, CDR1 is MGHDK and CDR2 SYGVNS. As DNA, the CDR3 is TGTGCCAGCACAACGGGGGGTTCCCACGAGCAGTACTTC. Translation gives CASTTGGSHEQYF.

DNA of the CDR3: TGTGCCAGCAGCATGACCTCCGGGACTAGCGTTTCCTTGCGTGGGGATGAGCAGTTCTTC. It codes for CASSMTSGTSVSLRGDEQFF. The chain carries TRBV7-8 and TRBJ2-1; 10 positions agree with TRBD2. The ends lost 5 bases at V and 8 bases at J; junction bases unmatched: 24. Germline V gene sequence: CDR1 SGHVS, CDR2 FQNEAQ. The CDR3 spans 20 residues. Variable domain in full (rest from reference TRBV7-8 and TRBJ2-1): GAGVSQSPRYKVAKRGQDVALRCDPISGHVSLFWYQQALGQGPEFLTYFQNEAQLDKSGLPSDRFFAERPEGSVSTLKIQRTQQEDSAVYLCASSMTSGTSVSLRGDEQFFGPGTRLTVL.

The gene calls are TRBV6-5 and TRBJ1-1; D gene ambiguous. CDR1 and CDR2 from the germline V gene are MNHEY and SVGAGI. V gave up 4 bases and J gave up 1 base, with 7 bases separating them. The CDR3 covers 13 residues. The DNA of the CDR3 is TGTGCCAGCAGTTTGAGTTGGAACACTGAAGCTTTCTTT. It is translated as CASSLSWNTEAFF.

V usage is TRBV5-5 and J usage is TRBJ2-7; 7 bases are a match to TRBD1. V lost 3 bases to trimming and J lost 6 bases; unmatched junction nucleotides: 6. This CDR3 has 13 residues. Looked up from germline, CDR1 is SGHKS and CDR2 is YYEKEE (reference sequence). CDR3 coding DNA: TGTGCCAGCAGCTCGGACAGGCGGATCGAGCAGTACTTC. This gives the protein CASSSDRRIEQYF.

J is TRBJ2-3 and V is TRBV5-4, with D perhaps matching TRBD2 (6 bases). The CDR3 length is 16 residues. Deletions cut 4 bases from V and 3 bases from J, with 18 bases between. Per germline, CDR1 SGHNT and CDR2 YYREEE (reference sequence). CDR3 nucleotides: TGTGCCAGCAGCCCCAAGACGGGGAGCGGGACAGATACGCAGTATTTT. Its protein product is CASSPKTGSGTDTQYF.

Only a few counts were recorded for this clone. The chain couples TRBV24-1 to TRBJ2-2, with 10 bases matching TRBD2. The CDR3 consists of 14 residues. CDR1 and CDR2 (germline): KGHDR, SFDVKD. J was trimmed by 3 bases and V by 6 bases; bases with no gene match: 0. Here the CDR3 DNA reads TGTGCCACCAGTACTAGCGGGGACACCGGGGAGCTGTTTTTT. Translating it yields CATSTSGDTGELFF.

The chain links TRBV7-2 to TRBJ2-5; 7 bases line up with TRBD1. The V segment lost 5 bases and the J segment 4 bases; nucleotides outside the gene matches: 13. Germline V gene lookup returns CDR1 SGHTA and CDR2 FQGNSA. There are 16 residues in the CDR3. CDR3 sequence (DNA): TGTGCCAGCAGCAAAAAGGGACAGTGGGTTGGAGAGACCCAGTACTTC. It codes for CASSKKGQWVGETQYF.

The rearrangement links TRBV5-1 to TRBJ1-6; 8 bases are a match to TRBD1. Germline V gene sequence: CDR1 SGHRS, CDR2 YFSETQ. Losses at the gene ends were 4 bases for V and 10 bases for J; bases not matched to a gene: 7. CDR3 size: 14 residues. The CDR3 sequence: CASSKGQVKSPLHF. CDR3 sequence (DNA): TGCGCCAGCAGCAAGGGACAGGTCAAGTCACCCCTCCACTTT.